This T cell receptor beta chain was captured in a study of T cell changes during pregnancy in multiple sclerosis. Generated by immunoSEQ multiplex PCR, the TCRdb table keeps only in-frame clones and is missing some. In the table there are some 52,000 clones, 92% of which are singletons. Trimming pared 0 bases from V and 7 bases from J, leaving 10 bases between. The CDR3 is 13 residues long. The V gene's germline CDR1 is SGHDT and CDR2 YYEEEE. The sequence was obtained from a female donor with multiple sclerosis, enrolled in a pregnancy study. Sequenced material: CD4+ T cells from peripheral blood mononuclear cells, taken in the third trimester of pregnancy. The chain links TRBV5-6 to TRBJ2-5; D possibly corresponds to TRBD2 (5 bases). Here the CDR3 DNA reads TGTGCCAGCAGCTTGGGACCTCGGGGGACCCAGTACTTC. This sequence encodes CASSLGPRGTQYF.